These 19 T cell receptor beta chains originate from one sample sequenced in a study of blood T cells in healthy people across ages. PCR was performed a second time for roughly 7 to 12 cycles using a sample-barcoded 5' primer and a J-beta primer mix. MiXCR, run by TCRdb on the 5' RACE reads, gives a single entry per CDR3 protein. Among some 920,000 distinct CDR3 sequences listed, 51% were seen once. The sample comprised blood. The receptors originated from a woman aged 55-70 years in good health.

The chain recombines TRBV20-1 with TRBJ1-2; D is uncertain. This CDR3 is built from 13 residues. The germline gives CDR1 DFQATT, CDR2 SNEGSKA (reference sequence). V lost 4 bases, J lost 1 base, and 10 bases lay in between. The CDR3 region has the DNA TGCAGTGCTATGGTCGGGCGTAACTATGGCTACACCTTC. Its protein product is CSAMVGRNYGYTF.

This clonotype showed up just a few times. The genes are TRBV6-5 and TRBJ2-7; the D gene is possibly TRBD1 (5 bases). This CDR3 has 15 amino acids. Per the germline V gene, CDR1 is MNHEY and CDR2 is SVGAGI. V lost 0 bases, J lost 2 bases, and 11 bases lay in between. The CDR3 sequence is CASSYSPLTAYEQYF. The CDR3 DNA reads as TGTGCCAGCAGTTACTCCCCCCTGACAGCCTACGAGCAGTACTTC.

The CDR3 sequence is CASSPSPGANSGANVLTF. In nucleotides, the CDR3 is TGTGCCAGCTCACCAAGTCCCGGGGCCAACTCTGGGGCCAACGTCCTGACTTTC. The chain combines TRBV18 with TRBJ2-6; D possibly matches TRBD1 or TRBD2 (5 bases each). Between the trimmed V and J ends, which lost 2 bases and 0 bases, there was a span of 14 bases. This CDR3 is 18 amino acids long. The germline V gene has CDR1 KGHSH and CDR2 LQKENI.

J is TRBJ2-3 and V is TRBV3-1; possible D gene TRBD2, 6 bases. CDR1 LGHDT and CDR2 YNNKEL come from the germline V gene (reference sequence). CDR3 length equals 16 residues. Trimming removed 3 bases from V and 4 bases from J, with 17 bases in between. CDR3 coding DNA: TGTGCCAGCAGCCAGAACCCGGGAGTACAATCAGATACGCAGTATTTT. Its protein is CASSQNPGVQSDTQYF.

This clonotype was seen a few times. The V call is TRBV4-2, the J call TRBJ2-7, with 9 bases that match TRBD1. The germline V gene encodes CDR1 LGHNA and CDR2 YNFKEQ. V was clipped by 1 base and J by 9 bases; unmatched bases: 10. The CDR3 runs 15 residues. CDR3 region: CASSQASGTGSGQYF. The CDR3 DNA follows: TGTGCCAGCAGCCAAGCCTCCGGGACAGGGAGCGGGCAGTACTTC.

CDR3 in DNA: TGCAGCGCCCGGGACACTTACCAATACGAGCAGTACTTC. The encoded protein is CSARDTYQYEQYF. The genes are TRBV29-1 and TRBJ2-7; weak D call: TRBD1 (6 bases). CDR3 length: 13 amino acids. Trimming shortened V by 7 bases and J by 4 bases, and 17 bases separated the two germline ends. Per germline, CDR1 SQVTM and CDR2 ANQGSEA.

This clonotype was detected only a few times. The chain recombines TRBV3-1 with TRBJ2-4; D may correspond to TRBD1 or TRBD2 (5 bases each). V was shortened by 0 bases and J by 13 bases, with 16 bases between the two germline ends. This CDR3 contains 14 residues. Germline CDR1 is LGHDT and CDR2 is YNNKEL (reference sequence). CDR3 nucleotide sequence: TGTGCCAGCAGCCAAGATTATCCCCAAGGGGAGCAGTACTTC. Translation: CASSQDYPQGEQYF.

J is TRBJ2-3 and V is TRBV20-1; D unresolved. Trimming removed 3 bases at V and 0 bases at J, with 7 bases between. The germline V gene encodes CDR1 DFQATT and CDR2 SNEGSKA (reference sequence). This CDR3 spans 13 amino acids. The CDR3 protein is CSARLPSTDTQYF. CDR3 DNA sequence: TGCAGTGCTAGGCTGCCTAGCACAGATACGCAGTATTTT.

The chain carries TRBV20-1 and TRBJ2-1, with TRBD2 matching over 7 bases. This CDR3 has 14 residues. Germline CDR1 and CDR2: DFQATT and SNEGSKA (reference sequence). V dropped 1 base and J dropped 11; count of bases not matched to a gene: 11. The DNA for the CDR3 is TGCAGTGCTAGAGGAGTGCGACTAGCAGCGAAGCAGTTCTTC. Protein: CSARGVRLAAKQFF.

The chain is built from TRBV13 and TRBJ2-3; 12 bases match TRBD2. With 1 base clipped from V and 5 bases from J, the junction kept 10 bases outside the gene matches. Germline values: CDR1 PRHDT, CDR2 FYEKMQ (reference sequence). The CDR3 covers 18 residues. CDR3 residues: CASSLVRLAGVWRDTQYF. For the CDR3, the DNA is TGTGCCAGCAGCTTAGTAAGACTAGCGGGAGTTTGGAGAGATACGCAGTATTTT. Together with reference TRBV13 and TRBJ2-3, the CDR3 gives the full variable domain: AAGVIQSPRHLIKEKRETATLKCYPIPRHDTVYWYQQGPGQDPQFLISFYEKMQSDKGSIPDRFSAQQFSDYHSELNMSSLELGDSALYFCASSLVRLAGVWRDTQYFGPGTRLTVL.

In DNA, the CDR3 is TGTGCCAGCAGCCCTCTTGGACAGGGGGCACATACGCAGTATTTT. Amino acid sequence: CASSPLGQGAHTQYF. The genes are TRBV3-1 and TRBJ2-3; TRBD1 matches at 11 bases. The V segment lost 4 bases and the J segment 7 bases; nucleotides outside the gene matches: 7. Germline V gene sequence: CDR1 LGHDT, CDR2 YNNKEL (reference sequence). The CDR3 length is 15 residues.

This clonotype came up a few times. V and J are TRBV7-2 and TRBJ1-6, with D maybe TRBD1 (5 bases). Germline CDR1 and CDR2: SGHTA and FQGNSA. Trimming shortened V by 4 bases and J by 6 bases, and 7 bases separated the two germline ends. The CDR3 runs 13 residues. The CDR3 loop reads CASSSRANSPLHF. The DNA for the CDR3 is TGTGCCAGCAGCTCCAGGGCTAATTCACCCCTCCACTTT.

This clonotype was seen a few times. The chain combines TRBV29-1 with TRBJ2-5, with D perhaps TRBD2 (5 bases). The CDR3 covers 11 residues. V gave up 4 bases and J gave up 3 bases, with 6 bases separating them. Germline CDR1 SQVTM, CDR2 ANQGSEA. This chain's CDR3 is CSVGEKETQYF. The CDR3 region has the DNA TGCAGCGTTGGGGAGAAAGAGACCCAGTACTTC.

This clonotype appeared many times. The V and J genes are TRBV29-1 and TRBJ2-5, with a tentative D call TRBD1 (6 bases). Trimming pared 3 bases from V and 3 bases from J, leaving 8 bases between. The CDR3 contains 12 residues. CDR1 and CDR2 (germline): SQVTM, ANQGSEA. The CDR3 protein is CSVESGEETQYF. CDR3 nucleotide sequence: TGCAGCGTTGAGTCAGGGGAAGAGACCCAGTACTTC.

The chain uses TRBV29-1 and TRBJ2-3; maybe TRBD2 (5 bases). Germline CDR1 SQVTM, CDR2 ANQGSEA. Trimming shortened V by 6 bases and J by 5 bases, and 15 bases separated the two germline ends. The CDR3 contains 13 residues. CDR3 coding DNA: TGCAGCGTAAACGGGATTGGAGGAGATACGCAGTATTTT. The encoded protein is CSVNGIGGDTQYF.

As to this clonotype: At one boundary the junction diverges from the germline segment, which might be a read error. This chain uses TRBV11-1 with TRBJ2-4; D call uncertain. The J call may not be correct, given that the DNA end is closer to TRBJ2-7. Germline CDR1 SGHAT, CDR2 FQDESV (reference sequence). This CDR3 comprises 12 residues. CDR3 loop: CASILGRYEQYF. The CDR3 DNA sequence: TGTGCCAGCATCTTAGGACGCTACGAGCAGTACTTC.

The genes are TRBV4-3 and TRBJ2-7; D is unclear. Germline V gives CDR1 LGHNA, CDR2 YSLEER. The CDR3 runs 14 residues. Deletions cut 0 bases from V and 3 bases from J, with 9 bases between. CDR3 residues: CASSQDWAGYEQYF. CDR3 bases: TGCGCCAGCAGCCAAGATTGGGCTGGCTACGAGCAGTACTTC.

This clonotype was seen a few times. The chain has TRBV20-1 and TRBJ2-7, with a tentative D call TRBD2 (5 bases). There are 16 residues in the CDR3. The germline gives CDR1 DFQATT, CDR2 SNEGSKA (reference sequence). V lost 6 bases and J lost 3, with 24 bases in between. The CDR3 sequence: CSASPLVAGFSYEQYF. In DNA form, the CDR3 reads TGCAGTGCGAGCCCACTAGTTGCGGGTTTCAGCTACGAGCAGTACTTC.

The CDR3 is CASTPMIGGEQYF. The CDR3 region has the DNA TGTGCCAGCACCCCTATGATTGGAGGGGAGCAGTACTTC. The chain combines TRBV12-3 or TRBV12-4 with TRBJ2-5; perhaps TRBD2 as D (6 bases). The ends were cut back, 7 bases at V and 11 bases at J, with 20 bases in the middle. The CDR3 consists of 13 residues.